Below, 8 T cell receptor beta chains from the same sample are listed, as sequenced in a study of CD4 and CD8 cells across lung adenocarcinoma regions. TCRdb used MiXCR to reprocess the PCR reads, holding one entry per CDR3 protein. Here the sample spans roughly 25,000 distinct CDR3 sequences, approximately 53% being singletons. The material sequenced was CD8+ T cells from the center of a lung tumor. The receptors derive from a male donor with lung adenocarcinoma. The CD4 and CD8 labels of this study may be unreliable.

In this sample, this clonotype turned up once. A junction end diverges from the germline sequence, so it may reflect a read error. The V gene is TRBV10-3, the J gene TRBJ2-3, with D possibly matching TRBD1 (5 bases). The J call is uncertain, as TRBJ2-7 better fits the DNA end. This CDR3 has 12 amino acids. Germline V gives CDR1 ENHRY, CDR2 SYGVKD. The CDR3 is CANSLRVNEQYF. DNA of the CDR3: TGTGCCAACAGTCTCAGGGTTAATGAGCAGTACTTC.

The V gene is TRBV27, the J gene TRBJ2-4, with D possibly matching TRBD2 (6 bases). Germline V gene data show CDR1 as MNHEY and CDR2 as SMNVEV (reference sequence). This CDR3 contains 14 residues. V lost 6 bases and J lost 10, with 19 bases in between. CDR3 nucleotides: TGTGCCAGCAGGGGACTTCATGGCACCAAGATTCAGTACTTC. Translation: CASRGLHGTKIQYF.

This chain uses TRBV6-1 with TRBJ2-3; no clear D gene. Trimming cost V 4 bases and J 12 bases, with 23 bases left between them. This CDR3 comprises 15 residues. The germline V gene has CDR1 MNHNS and CDR2 SASEGT. The CDR3 region has the DNA TGTGCCAGCAGTGCGGCACTGTGCGCCACAGACACTCAGTATTTT. Its translation: CASSAALCATDTQYF.

As concerns this clonotype: Sequence at one end of the junction differs from germline and may be a read error. V usage is TRBV5-1 and J usage is TRBJ2-5; either TRBD1 or TRBD2 may supply D (6 bases each). The J call is in doubt because the DNA end fits TRBJ2-3 better. The CDR3 totals 16 residues. From germline, CDR1 is SGHRS and CDR2 YFSETQ. The CDR3 DNA is TGCGCCAGCAGCTTGGAGGGGGGAGGAGTCACAGATACCCAGTATTTT. Protein: CASSLEGGGVTDTQYF.

This clonotype was counted between two and nine times. This rearrangement joins TRBV27 to TRBJ2-3, with TRBD2 as a possible D gene (5 bases). The germline V gene encodes CDR1 MNHEY and CDR2 SMNVEV (reference sequence). Between the trimmed V and J ends, which lost 6 bases and 2 bases, there was a span of 15 bases. This CDR3 has 15 amino acids. The CDR3 region has the DNA TGTGCCAGCAGGACGGGATTTCAATACACAGATACGCAGTATTTT. It yields the protein CASRTGFQYTDTQYF.

The chain recombines TRBV6-1 with TRBJ1-1; D is unresolved. In germline, CDR1 is MNHNS, CDR2 SASEGT. The CDR3 runs 10 residues. Trimming shortened V by 8 bases and J by 6 bases, and 7 bases separated the two germline ends. CDR3 in amino acids: CASAYAEAFF. The CDR3 nucleotides read TGTGCCAGCGCTTATGCTGAAGCTTTCTTT.

This chain links TRBV11-2 with TRBJ2-5; 9 bases map to TRBD2. The CDR3 runs 18 residues. Germline V gives CDR1 SGHAT, CDR2 FQNNGV. Losses at the gene ends were 4 bases for V and 5 bases for J; bases not matched to a gene: 17. The DNA for the CDR3 is TGTGCCAGCAGCTCCAGCCGGCGGGAGGGCCCTCGGGGGGAGACCCAGTACTTC. This translates into CASSSSRREGPRGETQYF.

The chain carries TRBV7-2 and TRBJ2-3, with a weak D call TRBD2 (6 bases). This CDR3 has 15 amino acids. Germline V gene data show CDR1 as SGHTA and CDR2 as FQGNSA. Trimming stripped 5 bases from V and 5 bases from J, with 17 bases between. The CDR3 sequence is CASSAGRGARDTQYF. The CDR3 DNA reads as TGTGCCAGCAGCGCGGGGCGCGGTGCCAGAGATACGCAGTATTTT.